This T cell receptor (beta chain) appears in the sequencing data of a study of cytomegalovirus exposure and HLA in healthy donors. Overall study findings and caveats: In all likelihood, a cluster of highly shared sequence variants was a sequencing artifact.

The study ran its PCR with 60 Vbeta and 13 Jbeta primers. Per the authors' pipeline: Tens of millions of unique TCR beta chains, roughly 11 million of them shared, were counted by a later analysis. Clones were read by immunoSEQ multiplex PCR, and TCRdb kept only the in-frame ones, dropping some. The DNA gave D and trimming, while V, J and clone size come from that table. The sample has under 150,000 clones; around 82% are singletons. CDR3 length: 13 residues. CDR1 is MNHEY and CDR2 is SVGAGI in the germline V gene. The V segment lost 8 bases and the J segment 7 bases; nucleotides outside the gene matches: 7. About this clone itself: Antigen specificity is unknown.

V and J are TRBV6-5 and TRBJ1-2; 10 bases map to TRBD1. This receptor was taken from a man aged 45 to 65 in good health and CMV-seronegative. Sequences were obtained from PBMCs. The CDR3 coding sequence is TGTGCCAGCGTGGGACAGGGGAGGGGTGGCTACACCTTC. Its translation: CASVGQGRGGYTF.